The sequence of this T cell receptor beta chain was determined in a study of blood T cell repertoires in COVID-19. Study details: Collection of acute and convalescent COVID-19 samples took place in the United States, Italy and Spain. Sources were T cells, B-cell-depleted T cells, or PBMCs; the material itself was cDNA or gDNA.

Germline V CDR1 and CDR2: LGHDT, YNNKEL (reference sequence). The V and J ends lost 4 bases and 1 base respectively, with 10 bases between them. The CDR3 is 14 residues long. This clone was picked up one time. Original processing notes: Estimation of nucleated cell counts relied on the amplification of reference gene primers. Libraries were prepared by immunoSEQ multiplex PCR; TCRdb keeps only in-frame clonotypes and omits some of them. That table supplies the V and J calls and clone size; D and trimming were determined from the DNA. The sample lists 250,000 to 300,000 clones, about nine tenths occurring once.

The TCR was taken from a man in his forties or fifties with acute or convalescent COVID-19. The chain uses TRBV3-1 (or the pseudogene TRBV3-2) and TRBJ1-1, with TRBD1 as a possible D gene (6 bases). The sequenced sample was peripheral blood. The CDR3 loop is CASSRLTGNTEAFF. CDR3 nucleotide sequence: TGTGCCAGCAGCCGGCTGACAGGGAACACTGAAGCTTTCTTT.